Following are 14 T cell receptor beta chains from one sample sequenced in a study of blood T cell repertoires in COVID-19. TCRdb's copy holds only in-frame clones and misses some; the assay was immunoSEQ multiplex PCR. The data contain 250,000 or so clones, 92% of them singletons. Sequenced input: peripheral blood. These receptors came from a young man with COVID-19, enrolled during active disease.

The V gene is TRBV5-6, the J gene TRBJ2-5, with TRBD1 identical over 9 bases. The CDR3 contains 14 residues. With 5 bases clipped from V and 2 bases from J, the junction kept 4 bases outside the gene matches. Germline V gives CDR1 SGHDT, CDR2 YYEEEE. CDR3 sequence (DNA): TGTGCCAGCAGTCGACAGGGGGGGCAAGAGACCCAGTACTTC. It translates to CASSRQGGQETQYF.

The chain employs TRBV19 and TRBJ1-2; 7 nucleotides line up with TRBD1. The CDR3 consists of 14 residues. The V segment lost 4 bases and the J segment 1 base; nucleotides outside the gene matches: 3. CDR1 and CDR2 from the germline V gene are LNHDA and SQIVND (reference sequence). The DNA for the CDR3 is TGTGCCAGTAGTAAGACAGGGTTTAACTATGGCTACACCTTC. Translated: CASSKTGFNYGYTF. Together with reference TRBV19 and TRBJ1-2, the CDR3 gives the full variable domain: DGGITQSPKYLFRKEGQNVTLSCEQNLNHDAMYWYRQDPGQGLRLIYYSQIVNDFQKGDIAEGYSVSREKKESFPLTVTSAQKNPTAFYLCASSKTGFNYGYTFGSGTRLTVV.

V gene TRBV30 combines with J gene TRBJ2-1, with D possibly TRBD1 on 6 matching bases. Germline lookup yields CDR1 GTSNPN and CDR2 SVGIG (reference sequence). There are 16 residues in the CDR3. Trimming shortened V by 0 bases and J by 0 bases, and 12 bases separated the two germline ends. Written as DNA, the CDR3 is TGTGCCTGGAGTGTAACTCAGGGGAGCTCCTACAATGAGCAGTTCTTC. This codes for CAWSVTQGSSYNEQFF.

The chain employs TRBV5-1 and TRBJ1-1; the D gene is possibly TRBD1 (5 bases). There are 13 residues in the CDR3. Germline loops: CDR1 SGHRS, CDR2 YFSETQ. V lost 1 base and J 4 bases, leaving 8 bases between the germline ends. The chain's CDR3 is CASSLHGGTEAFF. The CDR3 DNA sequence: TGCGCCAGCAGCTTGCACGGGGGCACTGAAGCTTTCTTT.

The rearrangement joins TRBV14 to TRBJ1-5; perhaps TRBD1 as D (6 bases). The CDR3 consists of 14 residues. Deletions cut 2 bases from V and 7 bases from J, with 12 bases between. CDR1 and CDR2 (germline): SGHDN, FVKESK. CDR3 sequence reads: CASSQRDICQPQHF. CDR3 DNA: TGTGCCAGCAGCCAAAGGGACATTTGCCAGCCCCAGCATTTT. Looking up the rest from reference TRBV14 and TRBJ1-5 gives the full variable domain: EAGVTQFPSHSVIEKGQTVTLRCDPISGHDNLYWYRRVMGKEIKFLLHFVKESKQDESGMPNNRFLAERTGGTYSTLKVQPAELEDSGVYFCASSQRDICQPQHFGDGTRLSIL.

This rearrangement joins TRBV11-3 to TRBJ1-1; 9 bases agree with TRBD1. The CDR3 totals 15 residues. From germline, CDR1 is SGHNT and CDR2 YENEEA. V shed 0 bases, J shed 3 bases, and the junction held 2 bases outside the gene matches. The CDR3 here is CASSLDGQGHTEAFF. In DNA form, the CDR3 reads TGTGCCAGCAGCTTAGATGGACAGGGGCACACTGAAGCTTTCTTT.

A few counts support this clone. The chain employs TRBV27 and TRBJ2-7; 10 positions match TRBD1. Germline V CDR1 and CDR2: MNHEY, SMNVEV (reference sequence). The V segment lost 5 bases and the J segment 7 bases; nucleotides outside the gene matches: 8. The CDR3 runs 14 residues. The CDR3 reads CASSPDRGRVEQYF. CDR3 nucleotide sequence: TGTGCCAGCAGTCCAGACAGGGGGCGAGTGGAGCAGTACTTC.

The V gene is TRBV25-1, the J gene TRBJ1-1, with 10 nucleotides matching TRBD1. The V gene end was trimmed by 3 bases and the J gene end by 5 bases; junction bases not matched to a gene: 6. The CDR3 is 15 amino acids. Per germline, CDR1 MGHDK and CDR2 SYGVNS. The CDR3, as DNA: TGTGCCAGCAGTGAGCCCGGACAGGGGGAGACTGAAGCTTTCTTT. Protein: CASSEPGQGETEAFF. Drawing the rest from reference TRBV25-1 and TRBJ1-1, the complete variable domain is EADIYQTPRYLVIGTGKKITLECSQTMGHDKMYWYQQDPGMELHLIHYSYGVNSTEKGDLSSESTVSRIRTEHFPLTLESARPSHTSQYLCASSEPGQGETEAFFGQGTRLTVV.

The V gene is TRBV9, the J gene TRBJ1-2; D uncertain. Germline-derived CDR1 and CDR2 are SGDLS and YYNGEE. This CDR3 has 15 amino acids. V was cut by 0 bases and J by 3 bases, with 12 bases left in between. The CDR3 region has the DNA TGTGCCAGCAGCGTAGGTTCACGGGGAGACTATGGCTACACCTTC. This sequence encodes CASSVGSRGDYGYTF.

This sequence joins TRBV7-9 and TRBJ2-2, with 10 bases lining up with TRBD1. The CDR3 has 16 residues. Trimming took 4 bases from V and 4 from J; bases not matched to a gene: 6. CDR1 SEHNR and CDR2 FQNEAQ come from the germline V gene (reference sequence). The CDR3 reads CASSSPTGGFTGELFF. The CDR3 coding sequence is TGTGCCAGCAGCTCCCCGACAGGGGGCTTCACCGGGGAGCTGTTTTTT. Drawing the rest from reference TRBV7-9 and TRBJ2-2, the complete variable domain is DTGVSQNPRHKITKRGQNVTFRCDPISEHNRLYWYRQTLGQGPEFLTYFQNEAQLEKSRLLSDRFSAERPKGSFSTLEIQRTEQGDSAMYLCASSSPTGGFTGELFFGEGSRLTVL.

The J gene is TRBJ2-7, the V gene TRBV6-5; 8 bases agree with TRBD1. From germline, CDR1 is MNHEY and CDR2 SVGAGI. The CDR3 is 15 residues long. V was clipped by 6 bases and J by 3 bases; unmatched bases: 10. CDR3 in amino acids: CASSNDRDRIYEQYF. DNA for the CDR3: TGTGCCAGCAGCAACGACCGGGACAGGATCTACGAGCAGTACTTC.

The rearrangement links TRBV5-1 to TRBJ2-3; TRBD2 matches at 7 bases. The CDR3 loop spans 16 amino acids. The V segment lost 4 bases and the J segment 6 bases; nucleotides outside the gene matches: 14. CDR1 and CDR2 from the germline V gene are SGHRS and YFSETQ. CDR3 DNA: TGCGCCAGCAGCCCGGGACTAAAAGGCCCCGTGGATACGCAGTATTTT. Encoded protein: CASSPGLKGPVDTQYF.

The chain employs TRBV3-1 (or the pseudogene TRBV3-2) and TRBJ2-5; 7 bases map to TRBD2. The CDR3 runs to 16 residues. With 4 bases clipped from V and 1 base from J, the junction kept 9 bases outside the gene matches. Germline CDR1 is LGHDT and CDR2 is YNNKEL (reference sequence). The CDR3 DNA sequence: TGTGCCAGCAGCCCGGGTTTGCGGGGGTTCCAAGAGACCCAGTACTTC. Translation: CASSPGLRGFQETQYF.

The CDR3 sequence is CASSSDRVNTGELFF. The CDR3 DNA is TGTGCCAGCAGCTCGGACAGGGTGAACACCGGGGAGCTGTTTTTT. The genes are TRBV11-2 and TRBJ2-2; 8 positions match TRBD1. The CDR3 is made up of 15 amino acids. CDR1 is SGHAT, CDR2 FQNNGV, per germline. V dropped 4 bases and J dropped 1; count of bases not matched to a gene: 2.